These 11 T cell receptor beta chains were sequenced from one sample in a study of cytomegalovirus exposure and HLA in healthy donors. This PCR relied on a set of 60 Vbeta primers and 13 Jbeta primers. Data came from immunoSEQ multiplex PCR; TCRdb stores just in-frame clones and leaves some out. The sample shows about 190,000 clones, about 70% of them seen only once. The sequencing input was PBMCs. These receptors were obtained from a woman between 25 and 40 years old in good health and CMV-seronegative.

This chain links TRBV14 with TRBJ2-5, with 9 bases lining up with TRBD2. Looked up from germline, CDR1 is SGHDN and CDR2 is FVKESK. The CDR3 contains 15 residues. Germline trimming cut 4 bases from V and 2 bases from J; bases unmatched to any gene: 5. CDR3 in DNA: TGTGCCAGCAGCCGTTTAGCGGGGGTTCAAGAGACCCAGTACTTC. Translated, it gives CASSRLAGVQETQYF.

This chain uses TRBV5-1 with TRBJ2-1, with 10 nucleotides matching TRBD1. Trimming removed 4 bases from V and 7 bases from J; junction bases left unmatched: 8. The CDR3 covers 15 residues. CDR1 and CDR2 (germline): SGHRS, YFSETQ. This chain's CDR3 is CASSVDRGHGNEQFF. Here the CDR3 DNA reads TGCGCCAGCAGCGTCGACAGGGGGCATGGGAATGAGCAGTTCTTC.

This chain links TRBV19 with TRBJ2-1; 13 bases match TRBD2. The ends lost 4 bases at V and 4 bases at J; junction bases unmatched: 7. Germline V gene lookup returns CDR1 LNHDA and CDR2 SQIVND (reference sequence). This CDR3 comprises 17 residues. The CDR3 DNA sequence: TGTGCCAGTAGTAAGGGACTAGCGGGGAGAGGGTACAATGAGCAGTTCTTC. It yields the protein CASSKGLAGRGYNEQFF.

This chain joins TRBV4-1 and TRBJ2-7; tentatively, D is TRBD1 (6 bases). V lost 4 bases and J lost 1, with 11 bases in between. CDR1 MGHRA and CDR2 YSYEKL come from the germline V gene. The CDR3 is made up of 14 amino acids. The CDR3 region has the DNA TGCGCCAGCAGCCTCCTGACAGGATCCTACGAGCAGTACTTC. Translating it yields CASSLLTGSYEQYF.

This sequence joins TRBV4-1 and TRBJ2-1; TRBD2 matches 7 bases. Per germline, CDR1 MGHRA and CDR2 YSYEKL. CDR3 length equals 17 residues. V was clipped by 0 bases and J by 8 bases; unmatched bases: 13. The CDR3 spells CASSQDRATSSSYEQFF. The CDR3 region has the DNA TGCGCCAGCAGCCAAGATCGGGCGACTAGCTCTAGCTATGAGCAGTTCTTC.

The rearrangement uses TRBV6-5 and TRBJ2-1; TRBD2 matches 9 bases. The CDR3 consists of 15 residues. With 3 bases clipped from V and 8 bases from J, the junction kept 8 bases outside the gene matches. The germline V gene encodes CDR1 MNHEY and CDR2 SVGAGI. The DNA of the CDR3 is TGTGCCAGCAGTTATTTGGCGGGAGGGGTTTATGAGCAGTTCTTC. Its translation is CASSYLAGGVYEQFF.

This clone was picked up a small number of times. The chain combines TRBV6-5 with TRBJ2-4; 9 nucleotides match TRBD1. The trim removed 0 bases at V and 6 bases at J, leaving 3 bases unmatched. The CDR3 is 15 residues long. Germline CDR1 reads MNHEY; CDR2 reads SVGAGI. The CDR3 coding sequence is TGTGCCAGCAGTTACTCGACAGGGGGTGGAAACATTCAGTACTTC. Its translation: CASSYSTGGGNIQYF.

Only one count was recorded for this clone. This chain uses TRBV19 with TRBJ1-6, with TRBD1 identical over 7 bases. This CDR3 spans 16 amino acids. The junction had 16 bases not matched to a gene; V was cut back by 8 bases and J by 9 bases. Looked up from germline, CDR1 is LNHDA and CDR2 is SQIVND (reference sequence). CDR3 in DNA: TGTGCCAGTCGGGAGACTCGACAGGGTACCGCTTCACCCCTCCACTTT. Its protein is CASRETRQGTASPLHF.

This clone has just one count. V usage is TRBV4-2 and J usage is TRBJ2-7, with D possibly matching TRBD2 (6 bases). Trimming took 4 bases from V and 2 from J, leaving 18 bases between them. The germline V gene has CDR1 LGHNA and CDR2 YNFKEQ. CDR3 length: 16 residues. CDR3 bases: TGTGCCAGCAGCCGCGGAGGGGCCCAAAGGGCCTACGAGCAGTACTTC. It specifies CASSRGGAQRAYEQYF.

This clone appeared a few times. The chain recombines TRBV10-1 with TRBJ2-1; D gene unclear. Germline V gives CDR1 WNHNN, CDR2 SYGVQD (reference sequence). With 0 bases removed from V and 4 bases from J, the gap between germline ends came to 7 bases. This CDR3 has 14 residues. The CDR3 bases are TGCGCCAGCAGTGAGTCGTTACTTTACAATGAGCAGTTCTTC. Protein sequence: CASSESLLYNEQFF.

The chain employs TRBV5-8 and TRBJ2-1, with D perhaps matching TRBD1 (5 bases). The CDR3 extends over 15 amino acids. CDR1 is SGHTS, CDR2 YDEGEE, per germline. With 1 base removed from V and 5 bases from J, the gap between germline ends came to 13 bases. The CDR3 DNA sequence: TGTGCCAGCAGCTTGATCTGGGGCCCTAACAATGAGCAGTTCTTC. Encoded protein: CASSLIWGPNNEQFF.